This T cell receptor (beta chain) was sequenced for a study of cytomegalovirus exposure and HLA in healthy donors. Study summary: Approximately 180 million T cells yielded 90 million to 130 million unique TCR beta sequences in earlier analysis. Study-wide findings and caveats: Associated with HLA alleles at 0.05 false discovery rate in a later analysis were about 17,000 TCR beta sequences. Through in vitro validation, three CMV-associated chains were shown to be specific for CMV antigens. Earlier analysis found most TCR beta V segments productive about 87% or about 30% of the time.

With 60 Vbeta and 13 Jbeta primers, the PCR was carried out. Sequenced by immunoSEQ multiplex PCR; TCRdb stores in-frame clones only, minus some. The sample gives around 150,000 clones, 83% of which show up once; roughly 4.5% is in the top ten. The ends were cut back, 6 bases at V and 2 bases at J, with 20 bases in the middle. Germline V CDR1 and CDR2: MGHDK, SYGVNS. The CDR3 has 17 residues. Remarks on this clone: Its antigen is not known.

This chain joins TRBV25-1 and TRBJ1-5; TRBD1 might be the D (6 bases). The TCR originated in a man in his fifties in good health and CMV-seropositive. Material: PBMCs. The CDR3 is CASSNTQAGDGNQPQHF. CDR3 in DNA: TGTGCCAGCAGCAACACCCAGGCAGGGGACGGCAATCAGCCCCAGCATTTT.